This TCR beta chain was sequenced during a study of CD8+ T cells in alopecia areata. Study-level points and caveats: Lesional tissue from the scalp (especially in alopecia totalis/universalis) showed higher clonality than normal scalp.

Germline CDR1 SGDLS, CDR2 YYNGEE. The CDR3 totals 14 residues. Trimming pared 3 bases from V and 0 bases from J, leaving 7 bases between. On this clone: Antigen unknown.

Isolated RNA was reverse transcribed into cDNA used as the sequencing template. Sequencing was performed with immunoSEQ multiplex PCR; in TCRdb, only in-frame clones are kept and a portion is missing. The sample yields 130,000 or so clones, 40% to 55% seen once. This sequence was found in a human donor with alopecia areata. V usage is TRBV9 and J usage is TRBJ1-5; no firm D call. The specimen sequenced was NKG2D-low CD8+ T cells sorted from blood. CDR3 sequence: CASSGPNSNQPQHF. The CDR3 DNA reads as TGTGCCAGCAGCGGCCCAAATAGCAATCAGCCCCAGCATTTT.